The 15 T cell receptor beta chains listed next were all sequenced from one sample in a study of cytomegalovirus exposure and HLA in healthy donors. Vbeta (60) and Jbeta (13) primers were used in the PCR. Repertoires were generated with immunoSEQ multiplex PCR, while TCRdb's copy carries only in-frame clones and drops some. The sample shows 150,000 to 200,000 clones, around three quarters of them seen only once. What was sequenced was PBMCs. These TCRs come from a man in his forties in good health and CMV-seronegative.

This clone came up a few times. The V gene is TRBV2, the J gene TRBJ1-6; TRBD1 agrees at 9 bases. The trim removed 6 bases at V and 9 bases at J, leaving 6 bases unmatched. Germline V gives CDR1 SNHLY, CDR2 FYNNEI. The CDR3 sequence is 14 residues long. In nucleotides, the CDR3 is TGTGCCAGCAGCGCACAGGGGGCGATTTCACCCCTCCACTTT. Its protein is CASSAQGAISPLHF.

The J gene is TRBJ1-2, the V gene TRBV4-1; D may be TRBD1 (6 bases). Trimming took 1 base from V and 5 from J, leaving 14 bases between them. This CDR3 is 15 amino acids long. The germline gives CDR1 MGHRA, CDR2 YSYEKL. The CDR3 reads CASSQANSGVYGYTF. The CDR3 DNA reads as TGCGCCAGCAGCCAAGCTAATTCAGGGGTATATGGCTACACCTTC.

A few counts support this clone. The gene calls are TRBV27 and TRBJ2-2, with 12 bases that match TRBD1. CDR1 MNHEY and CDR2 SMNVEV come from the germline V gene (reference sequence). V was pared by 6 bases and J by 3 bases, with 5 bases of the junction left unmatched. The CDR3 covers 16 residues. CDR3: CASSRGQGAHTGELFF. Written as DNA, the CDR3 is TGTGCCAGCAGCAGGGGACAGGGGGCCCACACCGGGGAGCTGTTTTTT.

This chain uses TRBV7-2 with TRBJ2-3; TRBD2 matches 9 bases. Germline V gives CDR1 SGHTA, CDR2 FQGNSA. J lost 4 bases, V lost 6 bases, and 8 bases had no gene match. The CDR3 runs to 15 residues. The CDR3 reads CASRRGLAIADTQYF. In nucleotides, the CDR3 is TGTGCCAGCAGGCGGGGACTAGCTATAGCAGATACGCAGTATTTT. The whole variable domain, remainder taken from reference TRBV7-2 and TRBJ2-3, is GAGVSQSPSNKVTEKGKDVELRCDPISGHTALYWYRQSLGQGLEFLIYFQGNSAPDKSGLPSDRFSAERTGGSVSTLTIQRTQQEDSAVYLCASRRGLAIADTQYFGPGTRLTVL.

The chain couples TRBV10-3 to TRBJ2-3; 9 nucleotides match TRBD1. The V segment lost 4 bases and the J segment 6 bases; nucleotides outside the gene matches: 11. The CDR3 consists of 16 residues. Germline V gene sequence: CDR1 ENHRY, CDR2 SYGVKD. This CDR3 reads CAISVAGTGIKDTQYF. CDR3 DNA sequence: TGTGCCATCAGTGTCGCCGGGACAGGGATTAAGGATACGCAGTATTTT.

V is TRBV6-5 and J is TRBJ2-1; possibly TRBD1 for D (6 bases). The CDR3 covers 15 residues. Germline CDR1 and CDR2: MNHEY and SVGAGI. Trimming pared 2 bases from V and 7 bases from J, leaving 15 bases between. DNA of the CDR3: TGTGCCAGCAGTTACCGGCGGTCGAGGGGGAATGAGCAGTTCTTC. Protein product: CASSYRRSRGNEQFF.

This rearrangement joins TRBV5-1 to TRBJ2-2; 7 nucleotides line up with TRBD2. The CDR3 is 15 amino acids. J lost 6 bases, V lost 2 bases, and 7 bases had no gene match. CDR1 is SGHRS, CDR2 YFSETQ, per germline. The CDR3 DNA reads TGCGCCAGCAGCTTTTTGGCGGGAGCGGCCGGGGAGCTGTTTTTT. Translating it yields CASSFLAGAAGELFF.

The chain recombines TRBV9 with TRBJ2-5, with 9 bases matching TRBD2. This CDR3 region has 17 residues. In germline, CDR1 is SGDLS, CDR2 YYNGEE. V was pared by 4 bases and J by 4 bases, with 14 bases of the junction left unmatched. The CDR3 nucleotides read TGTGCCAGCAGCCCGCCCAGGGTTAGCGGGAGTGGAGAGACCCAGTACTTC. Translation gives CASSPPRVSGSGETQYF.

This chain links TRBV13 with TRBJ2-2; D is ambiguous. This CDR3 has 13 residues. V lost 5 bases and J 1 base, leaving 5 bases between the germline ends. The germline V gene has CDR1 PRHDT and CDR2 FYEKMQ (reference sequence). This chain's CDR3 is CASSPGNTGELFF. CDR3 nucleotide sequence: TGTGCCAGCAGCCCCGGGAACACCGGGGAGCTGTTTTTT.

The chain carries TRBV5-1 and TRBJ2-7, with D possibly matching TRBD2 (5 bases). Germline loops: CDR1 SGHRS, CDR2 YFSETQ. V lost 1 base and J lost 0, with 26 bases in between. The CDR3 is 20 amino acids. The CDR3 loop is CASSLKLRESIASRSYEQYF. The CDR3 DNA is TGCGCCAGCAGCTTGAAGTTAAGGGAAAGTATAGCGTCGCGCTCCTACGAGCAGTACTTC.

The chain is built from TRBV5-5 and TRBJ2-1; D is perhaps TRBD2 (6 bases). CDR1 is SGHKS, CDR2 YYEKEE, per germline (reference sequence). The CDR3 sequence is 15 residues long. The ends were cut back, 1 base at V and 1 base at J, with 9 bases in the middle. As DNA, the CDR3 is TGTGCCAGCAGCTTGACCGGGACTTCCTACAATGAGCAGTTCTTC. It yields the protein CASSLTGTSYNEQFF.

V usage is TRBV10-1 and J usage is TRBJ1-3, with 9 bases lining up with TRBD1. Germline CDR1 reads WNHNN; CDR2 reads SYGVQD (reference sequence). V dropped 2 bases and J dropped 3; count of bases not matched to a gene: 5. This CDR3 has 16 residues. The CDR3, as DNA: TGCGCCAGCAGTGAGGACAGGGGGAGGAATGGAAACACCATATATTTT. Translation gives CASSEDRGRNGNTIYF.

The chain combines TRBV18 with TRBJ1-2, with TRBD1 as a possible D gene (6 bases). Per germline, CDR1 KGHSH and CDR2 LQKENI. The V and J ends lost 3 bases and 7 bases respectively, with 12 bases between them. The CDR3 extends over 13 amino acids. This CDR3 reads CASSPEGDRGYTF. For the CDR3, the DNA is TGTGCCAGCTCACCTGAGGGGGATCGTGGCTACACCTTC.

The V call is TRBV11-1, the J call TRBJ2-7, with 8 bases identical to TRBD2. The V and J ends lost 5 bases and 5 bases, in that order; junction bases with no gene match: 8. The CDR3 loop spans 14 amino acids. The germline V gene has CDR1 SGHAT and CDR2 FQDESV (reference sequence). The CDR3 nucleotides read TGTGCCAGCAGCCCCAGGCGGGGGGCGAACGAGCAGTACTTC. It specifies CASSPRRGANEQYF.

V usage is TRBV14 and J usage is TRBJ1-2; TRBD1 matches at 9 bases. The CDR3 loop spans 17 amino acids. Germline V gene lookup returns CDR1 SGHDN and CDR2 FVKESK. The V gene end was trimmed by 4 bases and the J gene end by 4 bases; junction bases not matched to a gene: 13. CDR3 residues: CASSRGGTGSPGYGYTF. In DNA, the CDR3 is TGTGCCAGCAGCCGCGGAGGGACAGGGAGCCCAGGCTATGGCTACACCTTC.